This TCR beta chain was sequenced during a study of graft-versus-host responses after intestinal transplantation. Across the whole study: Recipients across the board were started on anti-thymocyte globulin induction, then kept on tacrolimus and steroids for 2 to 4 years. Study-wide results and limits: There was an association between peak levels of circulating GvH clones and early post-transplant HvG declines. The authors found GvH clones in recipient marrow, some appearing first in ileum or blood.

This CDR3 region has 14 residues. V gave up 7 bases and J gave up 3 bases; unmatched junction bases: 8. Germline CDR1 is SQVTM and CDR2 is ANQGSEA. Graft tissue processing released intraepithelial and lamina propria lymphocytes. The method was immunoSEQ multiplex PCR; TCRdb's version includes in-frame clones alone and lacks a portion of them. In the table there are just over 8,000 clones, about 63% of which are singletons. Worth noting for this clone: The antigen is unknown.

This receptor was obtained from a human patient who received an intestinal transplant, so some T cells may come from the graft donor. Sequenced here: ileum tissue, sampled 450 to 470 days after transplant. The chain couples TRBV29-1 to TRBJ2-1; TRBD2 matches 8 bases. Here the CDR3 reads CSAGGGDFYNEQFF. CDR3 sequence (DNA): TGCAGCGCCGGGGGGGGTGACTTCTACAATGAGCAGTTCTTC.